This T cell receptor beta chain appears in the sequencing data of a study of T cell repertoires in cytomegalovirus infection. About the study: Selected CMV epitopes included recently identified HLA-C-restricted ones as well as well-studied HLA-B-restricted ones. Matching HLA type, along with CMV infection, was indicated by public TCR beta signatures.

Each CDR3 protein is one row after TCRdb ran MiXCR on the reads. Among 750,000 to 950,000 distinct CDR3 sequences, 25% to 35% were seen once, and the ten largest hold roughly 13%. General study results and limits: HLA-C-restricted CMV-specific TCR beta clonotypes prevailed in the ex vivo response.

The CDR3 sequence is 15 residues long. Germline-derived CDR1 and CDR2 are MNHNS and SASEGT. With 5 bases removed from V and 3 bases from J, the gap between germline ends came to 16 bases. A remark on this clonotype: What it binds is not known.

This TCR derives from a human donor in good health (CMV status not recorded). Some clones in this sample may be carry-over from other donors' samples. The chain couples TRBV6-1 to TRBJ1-1; D may be TRBD1 (6 bases). The sequencing used cultured CD8+ T cells from PBMCs, collected from culture after CMV antigen stimulation. The CDR3 bases are TGTGCCAGCAGTACCAGGAGGGGGGCGGACACTGAAGCTTTCTTT. It codes for CASSTRRGADTEAFF.